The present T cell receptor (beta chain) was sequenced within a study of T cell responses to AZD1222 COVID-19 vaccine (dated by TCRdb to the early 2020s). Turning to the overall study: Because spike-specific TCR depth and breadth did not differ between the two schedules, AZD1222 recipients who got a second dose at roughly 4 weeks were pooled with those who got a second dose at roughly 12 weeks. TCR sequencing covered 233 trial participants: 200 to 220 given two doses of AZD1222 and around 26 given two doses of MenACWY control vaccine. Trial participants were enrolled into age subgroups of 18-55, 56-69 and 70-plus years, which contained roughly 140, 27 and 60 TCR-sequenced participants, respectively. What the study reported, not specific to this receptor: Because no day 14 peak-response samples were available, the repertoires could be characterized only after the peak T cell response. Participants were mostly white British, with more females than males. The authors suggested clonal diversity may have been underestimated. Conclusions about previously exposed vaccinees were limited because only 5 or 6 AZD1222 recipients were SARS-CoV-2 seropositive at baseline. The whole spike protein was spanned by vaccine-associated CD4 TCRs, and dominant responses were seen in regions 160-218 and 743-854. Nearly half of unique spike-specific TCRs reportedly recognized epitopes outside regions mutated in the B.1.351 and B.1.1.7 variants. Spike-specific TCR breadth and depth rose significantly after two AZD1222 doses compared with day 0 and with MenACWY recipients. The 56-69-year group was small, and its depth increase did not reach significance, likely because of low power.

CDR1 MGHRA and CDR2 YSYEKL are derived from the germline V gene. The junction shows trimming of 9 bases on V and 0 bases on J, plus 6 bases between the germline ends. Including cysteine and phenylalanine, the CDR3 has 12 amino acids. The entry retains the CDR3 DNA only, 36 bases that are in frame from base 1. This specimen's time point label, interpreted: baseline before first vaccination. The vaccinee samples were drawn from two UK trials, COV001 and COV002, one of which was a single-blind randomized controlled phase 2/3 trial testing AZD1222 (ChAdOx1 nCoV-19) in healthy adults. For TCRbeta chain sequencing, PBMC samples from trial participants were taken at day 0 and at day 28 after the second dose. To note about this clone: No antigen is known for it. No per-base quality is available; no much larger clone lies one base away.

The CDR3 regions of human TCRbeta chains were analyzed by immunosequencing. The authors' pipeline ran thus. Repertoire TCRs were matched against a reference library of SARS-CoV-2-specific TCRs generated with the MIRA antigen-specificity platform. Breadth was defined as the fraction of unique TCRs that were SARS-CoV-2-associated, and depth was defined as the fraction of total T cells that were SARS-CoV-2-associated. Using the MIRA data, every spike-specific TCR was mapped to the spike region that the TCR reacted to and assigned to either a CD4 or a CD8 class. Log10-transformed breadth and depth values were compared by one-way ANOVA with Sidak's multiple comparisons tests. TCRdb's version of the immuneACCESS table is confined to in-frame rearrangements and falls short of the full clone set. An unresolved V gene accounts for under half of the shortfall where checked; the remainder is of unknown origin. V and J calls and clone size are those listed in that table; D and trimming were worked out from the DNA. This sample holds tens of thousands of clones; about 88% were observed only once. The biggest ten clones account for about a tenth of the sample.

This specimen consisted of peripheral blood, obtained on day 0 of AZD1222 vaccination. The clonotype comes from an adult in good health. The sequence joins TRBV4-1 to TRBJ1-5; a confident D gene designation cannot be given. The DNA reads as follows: TGCGCCAGGCGGAATAGCAATCAGCCCCAGCATTTT. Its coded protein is CARRNSNQPQHF.